These 17 T cell receptor beta chains came from one sample sequenced in a study of beta chain features in type 1 diabetes. Of the isolated RNA, all was reverse transcribed, and so the sequenced material was expressed TCRB transcripts. TCRdb's table, derived via immunoSEQ multiplex PCR, lists solely in-frame clones and lacks some. The sample yields roughly 140,000 clones, over 7.5% seen once. Sequences were obtained from central memory CD4+ T cells from blood. The receptor set was obtained from a man between 18 and 35 years old in good health.

The sample holds a few counts of this clone. The rearrangement uses TRBV7-2 and TRBJ1-6; possibly TRBD1 for D (5 bases). This CDR3 spans 14 amino acids. Trimming cost V 2 bases and J 8 bases, with 10 bases left between them. In germline, CDR1 is SGHTA, CDR2 FQGNSA. The CDR3 DNA is TGTGCCAGCAGCTTACAGGGCCTAGATTCACCCCTCCACTTT. Translation: CASSLQGLDSPLHF.

This clone was counted a few times. The chain links TRBV6-6 to TRBJ1-1, with D perhaps matching TRBD1 (6 bases). There are 14 residues in the CDR3. Germline CDR1 is MNHNY and CDR2 is SVGAGI (reference sequence). V was shortened by 2 bases and J by 3 bases, with 10 bases between the two germline ends. This chain's CDR3 is CASSYTTGDTEAFF. CDR3 DNA: TGTGCCAGCAGTTACACGACAGGAGACACTGAAGCTTTCTTT.

This chain uses TRBV6-5 with TRBJ1-2, with D hard to call. The CDR3 runs to 13 residues. The germline CDR1 and CDR2 sequences are MNHEY and SVGAGI. Between the trimmed V and J ends, which lost 4 bases and 4 bases, there was a span of 10 bases. The CDR3 region has the DNA TGTGCCAGCAGTTTTGGAAGAGGCTATGGCTACACCTTC. Protein sequence: CASSFGRGYGYTF.

V gene TRBV7-6 combines with J gene TRBJ1-1; tentative D call: TRBD1 (5 bases). The CDR3 length is 13 residues. Germline lookup yields CDR1 SGHVS and CDR2 FNYEAQ. V was cut by 5 bases and J by 1 base, with 8 bases left in between. The CDR3 sequence is CASSNQGNTEAFF. CDR3 in DNA: TGTGCCAGCAGCAATCAGGGGAACACTGAAGCTTTCTTT. Based on the CDR3 plus reference TRBV7-6 and TRBJ1-1, the full variable domain is GAGVSQSPRYKVTKRGQDVALRCDPISGHVSLYWYRQALGQGPEFLTYFNYEAQQDKSGLPNDRFSAERPEGSISTLTIQRTEQRDSAMYRCASSNQGNTEAFFGQGTRLTVV.

This clone has just a few counts. The V call is TRBV5-8, the J call TRBJ1-2, with D possibly being TRBD1 (5 bases). V was trimmed by 4 bases and J by 3 bases, leaving 16 bases between them. Germline CDR1 SGHTS, CDR2 YDEGEE. This CDR3 contains 15 residues. The CDR3 sequence: CASSRGPDTYYGYTF. In DNA form, the CDR3 reads TGTGCCAGCAGCCGAGGACCGGACACGTACTATGGCTACACCTTC.

V and J are TRBV7-9 and TRBJ1-3; TRBD1 agrees at 7 bases. Per the germline V gene, CDR1 is SEHNR and CDR2 is FQNEAQ (reference sequence). This CDR3 spans 15 amino acids. V was clipped by 6 bases and J by 4 bases; unmatched bases: 9. The CDR3 DNA follows: TGTGCCAGCAGTCAGAACAGGGGATTGGGAAACACCATATATTTT. Its protein is CASSQNRGLGNTIYF.

The sample holds many counts of this clone. One junction end does not reproduce the germline sequence, and a read error may be involved. The chain links TRBV7-9 to TRBJ2-1; 7 bases agree with TRBD1. Germline V gene sequence: CDR1 SEHNR, CDR2 FQNEAQ (reference sequence). The CDR3 has 14 residues. The CDR3 reads CASSQSGQFRISLF. In DNA form, the CDR3 reads TGTGCCAGCAGCCAGTCGGGACAGTTCCGAATTAGTCTCTTC.

The chain employs TRBV5-1 and TRBJ2-2, with D possibly being TRBD1 (5 bases). The ends were cut back, 2 bases at V and 4 bases at J, with 9 bases in the middle. Looked up from germline, CDR1 is SGHRS and CDR2 is YFSETQ. The CDR3 is 14 amino acids. The CDR3 nucleotides read TGCGCCAGCAGCTTTGCCCAGGGCACCGGGGAGCTGTTTTTT. It codes for CASSFAQGTGELFF.

The chain is built from TRBV7-2 and TRBJ1-1; no clear D gene. The CDR3 is 13 residues long. V shed 5 bases and J shed 1 base, with 8 bases lying between them. Germline V gene sequence: CDR1 SGHTA, CDR2 FQGNSA. For the CDR3, the DNA is TGTGCCAGCAGCCGCTGGCAGAACACTGAAGCTTTCTTT. As protein: CASSRWQNTEAFF. Looking up the rest from reference TRBV7-2 and TRBJ1-1 gives the full variable domain: GAGVSQSPSNKVTEKGKDVELRCDPISGHTALYWYRQSLGQGLEFLIYFQGNSAPDKSGLPSDRFSAERTGGSVSTLTIQRTQQEDSAVYLCASSRWQNTEAFFGQGTRLTVV.

The rearrangement uses TRBV28 and TRBJ2-7; TRBD2 might be the D (6 bases). Trimming left V 3 bases short and J 0 bases short, with 12 bases between. The CDR3 contains 15 residues. Germline values: CDR1 MDHEN, CDR2 SYDVKM. This CDR3 is CASSFGGRGSYEQYF. The CDR3 DNA sequence: TGTGCCAGCAGTTTCGGGGGACGCGGCTCCTACGAGCAGTACTTC.

This clone was counted ten times or more. The chain has TRBV14 and TRBJ2-3, with D perhaps TRBD2 (5 bases). The V gene lost 8 bases and the J gene lost 0 bases, with 9 bases spanning the gap. This CDR3 comprises 13 residues. Germline V gives CDR1 SGHDN, CDR2 FVKESK. CDR3 sequence (DNA): TGTGCCAGCGGGAGACCGAGCACAGATACGCAGTATTTT. Its translation is CASGRPSTDTQYF.

This clone showed up just a few times. This chain links TRBV28 with TRBJ2-2; no clear D. V shed 6 bases and J shed 5 bases, with 10 bases lying between them. In germline, CDR1 is MDHEN, CDR2 SYDVKM. This CDR3 spans 13 amino acids. CDR3 bases: TGTGCCAGCAGCCGAGTAAATACCGGGGAGCTGTTTTTT. This gives the protein CASSRVNTGELFF.

The chain couples TRBV6-5 to TRBJ1-3; perhaps TRBD1 as D (5 bases). CDR3 length equals 12 residues. Per the germline V gene, CDR1 is MNHEY and CDR2 is SVGAGI. Trimming shortened V by 8 bases and J by 3 bases, and 8 bases separated the two germline ends. CDR3 DNA sequence: TGTGCCAGCCAGGGTAGTGGAAACACCATATATTTT. Translated, it gives CASQGSGNTIYF.

The rearrangement uses TRBV7-6 and TRBJ2-1, with 7 bases matching TRBD2. CDR1 and CDR2 (germline): SGHVS, FNYEAQ. The CDR3 totals 13 residues. V shed 3 bases, J shed 12 bases, and the junction held 8 bases outside the gene matches. CDR3 region: CASSFGRESAQFF. The CDR3 DNA reads TGTGCCAGCAGCTTTGGGCGGGAGTCGGCGCAGTTCTTC.

The V call is TRBV7-2, the J call TRBJ2-2, with D possibly matching TRBD1 (6 bases). The CDR3 contains 13 residues. The V end was cut by 6 bases, the J end by 4 bases, with 9 bases between. Per germline, CDR1 SGHTA and CDR2 FQGNSA. CDR3 amino acids: CASSSRGTGELFF. CDR3 DNA: TGTGCCAGCAGTTCCAGGGGCACCGGGGAGCTGTTTTTT.

This clone has only a few counts. This rearrangement joins TRBV30 to TRBJ1-5; D is undetermined. The CDR3 runs 13 residues. Germline CDR1 is GTSNPN and CDR2 is SVGIG (reference sequence). Trimming removed 2 bases at V and 2 bases at J, with 7 bases between. The CDR3 nucleotides are TGTGCCTGGAGTCTAGAAGGCAATCAGCCCCAGCATTTT. Its protein product is CAWSLEGNQPQHF.

The chain recombines TRBV28 with TRBJ1-1, with a weak D call TRBD1 (6 bases). Trimming left V 2 bases short and J 4 bases short, with 11 bases between. The germline V gene encodes CDR1 MDHEN and CDR2 SYDVKM. This CDR3 is 14 amino acids long. The CDR3 spells CASSLPGAGTEAFF. The CDR3 DNA is TGTGCCAGCAGTTTACCAGGGGCCGGCACTGAAGCTTTCTTT.